This T cell receptor (beta chain) was recorded in a study of regulatory T cells in long-lasting Graves disease. General observations from the study: Shared public clonotypes totalled some 2,500 in persistent patients, compared with about a thousand in new patients. Compared with new cases, persistent Graves' patients showed reduced TCR diversity.

Points on this clonotype: Its cognate antigen is unknown. A read error may be the cause here, since a much bigger clone is one base away.

Time point noted: persistent/refractory GD, antithyroid drugs over 5 years with positive TRAb. There was RNA extracted from PBMCs, and the TCR library was made from it. EDTA tubes collected 7.5 to 9 milliliters of peripheral blood. iRepertoire HTBI primers and Arm-PCR of CDR3 regions built TCR beta libraries. TCRdb reanalysed the multiplex PCR reads using MiXCR and keeps one entry per CDR3 protein. The data show 400,000 to 500,000 distinct CDR3 sequences, roughly a fifth seen once. This clonotype was obtained from a female donor with Graves disease. The sequencing here drew on peripheral blood mononuclear cells (PBMCs), taken when the disease was refractory, from a patient treated with antithyroid drugs.

In DNA form, the CDR3 reads TGTGCCAGCAGCTTAGAGGAGGCGGACTATGGCTACACCTTC. Translated: CASSLEEADYGYTF. This rearrangement joins TRBV7-9 to TRBJ1-2; no definite D call. This CDR3 spans 14 amino acids. Germline CDR1 is SEHNR and CDR2 is FQNEAQ (reference sequence). V shed 1 base and J shed 3 bases, with 9 bases lying between them. Variable domain in full (rest from reference TRBV7-9 and TRBJ1-2): DTGVSQNPRHKITKRGQNVTFRCDPISEHNRLYWYRQTLGQGPEFLTYFQNEAQLEKSRLLSDRFSAERPKGSFSTLEIQRTEQGDSAMYLCASSLEEADYGYTFGSGTRLTVV.